This section outlines one TCR beta chain sequence together with its context. Sequencing used immunoSEQ multiplex PCR; TCRdb keeps in-frame clones, though not all of them. The data contain roughly 90,000 clones, around 80% of them singletons. This sample was taken from a study of blood T cell repertoires in COVID-19. This receptor was obtained from an elderly woman with active or convalescent COVID-19. Source material: peripheral blood.

Written as DNA, the CDR3 is TGTGCCAGCAGCCAAGAGTGGTTCGTCGGCGGCACCTCCTACGAGCAGTACTTC. The encoded protein is CASSQEWFVGGTSYEQYF. The chain has TRBV4-2 and TRBJ2-7; D unresolved. V lost 0 bases and J 0 bases, leaving 18 bases between the germline ends. The CDR3 length is 18 residues. In germline, CDR1 is LGHNA, CDR2 YNFKEQ.